The entry below gives a single T cell receptor beta chain sequence along with its context. This sample is drawn from a study of cytotoxic CD8 clonotypes in ibrutinib-treated CLL. Produced via immunoSEQ multiplex PCR; TCRdb's table is partial and in-frame only. The repertoire has 200,000 to 250,000 clones, more than 65% of them found once; the top ten carry approximately 6%. Per the germline V gene, CDR1 is SGHRS and CDR2 is YFSETQ. There are 14 residues in the CDR3. This chain connects TRBV5-1 to TRBJ1-5, with D hard to call. The source was PBMCs, collected after 12 months of ibrutinib treatment. This TCR came from a human donor with chronic lymphocytic leukemia. The CDR3 DNA sequence: TGCGCGGAGGAGAGACTTTATAGCAATCAGCCCCAGCATTTT. This codes for CAEERLYSNQPQHF.